This TCR beta chain was found in a study of neurological immune-mediated disorders (dated by TCRdb to between 2019 and 2020). For the study in its entirety: Peripheral blood TCR-beta repertoires from HTLV-I-associated myelopathy (HAM/TSP) patients, multiple sclerosis patients and healthy controls were compared by UMI-based sequencing. The 106 TCR-beta libraries included longitudinal samples, technical triplicates and paired sorted CD4+ and CD8+ T-cell subsets alongside PBMC samples. To precisely calculate how much the frequency of each individual clone varied, libraries were sequenced in technical triplicate. The cohort was made up of 60 to 75 subjects, consisting of some 14 HAM/TSP patients, roughly 35 multiple sclerosis patients and some 20 healthy controls. The investigation overall reported the following: Across subjects, expanded clones never shared an identical CDR3 amino acid sequence, which suggests that the TCR-beta repertoires in every group were private. TCR clonal expansion was highest in HAM/TSP patients and lowest in MS patients, with MS patients falling below even healthy controls.

The CDR3 contains 17 residues when both ends are counted. CDR3 DNA is the only sequence kept; it has 51 bases, read in frame from the first base. CDR1 and CDR2 are drawn from the germline V gene (reference sequence): LGHDT, YNNKEL. The time point label, read with the paper, signifies: technical triplicate 2. Sorted-subset TCR libraries were prepared from over 850,000 sorted CD4+ or CD8+ T cells. Peripheral blood was subjected to Ficoll-Hypaque density gradient centrifugation to isolate PBMCs, which were then cryopreserved in liquid nitrogen. The study also sequenced paired sorted CD4+ and CD8+ subsets from healthy controls, HAM/TSP patients and MS patients. About this clonotype: Its antigen has not been determined. No conserved phenylalanine or tryptophan ends this CDR3, so it is likely a read error.

cDNA was synthesized by template-switch 5'RACE using a primer carrying a 10-nucleotide random unique molecular identifier by which each TCR transcript was tagged. Every sequencing run yielded over 190 million TCR-beta sequences covering 15-18 subjects. The RNeasy kit was used for extraction of total RNA. Using the KAPA Real-time Library Amplification kit, TCR-beta VDJ regions were amplified with primers for the TCR constant region and the 5'RACE anchor. A first PCR added sample indexes and Illumina adaptors, after which a second PCR increased the library yield. The roughly 650 bp TCR product was size-selected on a 2% E-gel SizeSelection system after Ampure bead purification. Before pooling, libraries had their quality checked on a Bioanalyzer, their concentration measured with Qubit, and their quantity determined with the Kapa Library Quantification kit. Libraries were sequenced paired-end 2 x 150 bp on an Illumina HiSeq 2500. To increase sequence diversity, 25-30% phiX was spiked into each library pool. The study's own analysis went as follows. The UMI-based MiGEC pipeline processed quality-filtered reads and removed over 80% of raw TCR sequences during error correction. IMGT germline references were used for aligning VDJ genes, and each clonotype was defined as a unique CDR3 amino acid sequence together with its V-J genes. Clonal expansion, Shannon diversity and CDR3 relatedness (CalcPairwiseDistances, ClusterSamples) were evaluated with VDJtools, and phylogenetic trees were built with CLCbio workbench. A clone was classed as expanded if it had 8 or more unique UMIs, a cutoff based on coefficient-of-variation modelling across technical triplicates. TCRdb handled the public reads itself, with Q25 trimming in fastp and clone calling in MiXCR, and kept productive beta chains. Under each unique CDR3 protein, matching rows form one entry showing the most common genes and DNA. TCRdb assigned the V and J calls; the authors' analysis was not used. The sample table records under 35,000 distinct CDR3 sequences; about 14% of these occur just once. The ten top clones hold more than 5% of the sample.

The specimen sequenced was CD4+ T cells from blood. The sequence derives from a female donor with HTLV-1-associated myelopathy (HAM/TSP). The V and J segments used are TRBV3-1 and TRBJ1-1; a weak D assignment points to TRBD1 (5 bases agree). CDR3 loop: CASSQGASAGLKTEAFV. The DNA sequence is TGTGCCAGCAGCCAAGGGGCCTCGGCAGGGCTGAAGACTGAAGCTTTCGTT.